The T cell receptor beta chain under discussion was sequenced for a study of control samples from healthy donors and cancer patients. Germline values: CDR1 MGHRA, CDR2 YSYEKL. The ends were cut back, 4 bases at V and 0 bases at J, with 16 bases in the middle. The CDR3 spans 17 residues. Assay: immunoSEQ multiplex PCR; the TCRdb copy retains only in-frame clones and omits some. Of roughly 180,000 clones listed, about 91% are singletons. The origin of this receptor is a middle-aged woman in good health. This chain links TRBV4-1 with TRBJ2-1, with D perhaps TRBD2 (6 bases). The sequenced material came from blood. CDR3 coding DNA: TGCGCCAGCAGCCTGACCCCGGGGGAGAACTCCTACAATGAGCAGTTCTTC. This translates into CASSLTPGENSYNEQFF.